This is a list of T cell receptor beta chains from one sample in a study of beta chain features in type 1 diabetes. The assay was immunoSEQ multiplex PCR, and TCRdb's table has in-frame clones only and misses some. The data contain some 160,000 clones, roughly 9% of them seen just once; the ten biggest clones take up roughly 2.5%. The material sequenced was central memory CD4+ T cells from blood. These receptors all come from a woman aged 18-29 years in good health. CDR3s include the opening cysteine and the closing phenylalanine or tryptophan. For some rows the clone size is stated as once, few or many, or as a class when expanded; others skip it.

v_gene,abundance,j_gene,CDR3aa
TRBV7-2,few,TRBJ2-3,CASSPVGDSTDTQYF
TRBV4-3,few,TRBJ2-3,CASSPSRTDTQYF
TRBV11-3,-,TRBJ2-5,CASTPIVQQETQYF
TRBV29-1,medium-sized,TRBJ2-2,CSVEDLPGELFF
TRBV7-9,-,TRBJ2-5,CASIPGLQETQYF
TRBV9,few,TRBJ1-2,CASSDPTGSGYTF
TRBV5-4,few,TRBJ2-5,CASSLQKETQYF
TRBV4-2,few,TRBJ2-7,CASSQDDLAGALRISF
TRBV7-2,many,TRBJ1-5,CASSTRGDQPQHF
TRBV6-5,-,TRBJ2-3,CASSYSKGGQADTQYF
TRBV11-2,few,TRBJ2-1,CASSPPRTAPEQFF
TRBV25-1,few,TRBJ2-3,CASSLRGAKEDTQYF
TRBV9,-,TRBJ1-2,CASSAQTPGFYGYTF
TRBV4-2,-,TRBJ1-1,CASSQERQGARVSEAFF
TRBV6-5,-,TRBJ2-7,CASRTGTVYEQYF
TRBV14,few,TRBJ1-4,CASSLLTANEKLFF
TRBV30,few,TRBJ2-1,CARGSSYNEQFF
TRBV6-1,-,TRBJ2-7,CATTDRAYEQYF
TRBV25-1,few,TRBJ2-1,CASSGIPGQANTYNEQFF
TRBV4-2,-,TRBJ1-5,CASSQEQGAGNQPQHF
TRBV7-8,-,TRBJ1-5,CASSVGQGKRPQHF
TRBV5-1,-,TRBJ2-1,CASSLDLQTSAYRYNEQFF
TRBV9,few,TRBJ2-1,CASSAIRLAGGHYNEQFF
TRBV11-3,few,TRBJ2-1,CASSLADRSSYNEQFF
TRBV5-1,few,TRBJ2-1,CASSSPKGTGVDEQFF
TRBV7-2,-,TRBJ1-6,CAVPPGRNSPLHF
TRBV7-8,many,TRBJ2-1,CASSLVGLGNEQFF
TRBV7-7,-,TRBJ2-3,CASSLAGRDTQYF
TRBV5-4,-,TRBJ2-3,CASSLDGTRYRYF
TRBV5-1,-,TRBJ2-5,CASSSQGVTETQYF
TRBV19,-,TRBJ2-1,CASSIGRESYNEQFF
TRBV12-5,few,TRBJ1-2,CASGFSGYGYTF
TRBV10-3,few,TRBJ1-5,CAISRTGGEGNQPQHF
TRBV5-6,few,TRBJ2-7,CASSQYRDRPYEQYF
TRBV4-1,-,TRBJ2-4,CASSLQGWGGGIQYF
TRBV6-6,-,TRBJ2-7,CASSYSATGEYEQYF
TRBV4-1,-,TRBJ2-3,CASSQKKGPTGGTDTQYF
TRBV5-5,-,TRBJ2-1,CASASGVSSYNEQFF
TRBV29-1,many,TRBJ1-1,CSVRRQLNTEAFF
TRBV4-3,many,TRBJ1-6,CASSQVAPWAGGSPLHF
TRBV18,few,TRBJ2-3,CASSPPSGTPSARYF
TRBV11-2,few,TRBJ2-5,CASSRDIQETQYF
TRBV29-1,-,TRBJ2-3,CSVETSGGPTDTQYF
TRBV6-5,-,TRBJ1-2,CASRMTGNYGYTF
TRBV29-1,-,TRBJ1-2,CSVEPGGYGYTF
TRBV9,-,TRBJ2-7,CASSVGVSGYEGQYF
TRBV18,-,TRBJ2-7,CASSSDRAGEQYF
TRBV4-2,few,TRBJ2-3,CASSQGTSGGPTTDTQYF
TRBV7-9,-,TRBJ2-2,CASSLAAGDTGELFF
TRBV7-9,-,TRBJ1-1,CASSFSGSNTEAFF
TRBV9,many,TRBJ2-7,CASNSGQGAYEQYF
TRBV19,-,TRBJ2-2,CASTRTSGRAGELFF
TRBV5-1,-,TRBJ2-5,CASSSAGRQETQYF
TRBV14,few,TRBJ1-2,CASSPARGAHYGYTF
TRBV19,few,TRBJ1-2,CASSPGDYGYTF
TRBV10-3,-,TRBJ2-3,CASRGTGTDTQYF